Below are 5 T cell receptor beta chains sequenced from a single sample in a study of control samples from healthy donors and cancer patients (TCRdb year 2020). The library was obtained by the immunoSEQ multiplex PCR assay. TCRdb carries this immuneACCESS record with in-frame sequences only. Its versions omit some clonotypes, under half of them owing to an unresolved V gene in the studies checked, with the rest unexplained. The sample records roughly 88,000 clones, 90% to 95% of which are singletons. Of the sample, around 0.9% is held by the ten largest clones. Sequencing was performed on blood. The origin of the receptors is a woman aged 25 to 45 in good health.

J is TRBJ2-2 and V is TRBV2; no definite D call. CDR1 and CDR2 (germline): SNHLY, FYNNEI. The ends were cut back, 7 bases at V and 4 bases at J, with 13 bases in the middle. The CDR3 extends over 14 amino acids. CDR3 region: CASIARSGTGELFF. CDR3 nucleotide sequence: TGTGCCAGCATTGCTCGGTCGGGCACCGGGGAGCTGTTTTTT.

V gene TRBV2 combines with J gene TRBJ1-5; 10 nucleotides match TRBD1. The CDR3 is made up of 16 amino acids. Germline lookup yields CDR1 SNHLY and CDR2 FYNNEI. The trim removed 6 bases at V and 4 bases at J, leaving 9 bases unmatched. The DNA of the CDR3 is TGTGCCAGCAGAGGACAGGGGGGCGACTTGAATCAGCCCCAGCATTTT. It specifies CASRGQGGDLNQPQHF.

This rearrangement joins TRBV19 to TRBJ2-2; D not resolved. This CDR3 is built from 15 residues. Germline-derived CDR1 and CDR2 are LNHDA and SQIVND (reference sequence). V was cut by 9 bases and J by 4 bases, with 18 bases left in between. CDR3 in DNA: TGTGCCAGGCCTATACGCCGGGCTTCCACCGGGGAGCTGTTTTTT. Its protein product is CARPIRRASTGELFF.

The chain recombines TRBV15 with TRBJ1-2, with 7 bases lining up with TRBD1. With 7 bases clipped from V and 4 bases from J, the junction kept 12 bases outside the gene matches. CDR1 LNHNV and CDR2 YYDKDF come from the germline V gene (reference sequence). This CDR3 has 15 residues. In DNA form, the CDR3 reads TGTGCCACCACCGAGAACAGGGGCAATACCTATGGCTACACCTTC. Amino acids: CATTENRGNTYGYTF.

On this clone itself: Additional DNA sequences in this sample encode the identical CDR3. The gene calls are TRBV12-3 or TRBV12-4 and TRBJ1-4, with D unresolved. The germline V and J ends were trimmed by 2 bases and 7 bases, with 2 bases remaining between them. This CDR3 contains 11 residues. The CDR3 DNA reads TGTGCCAGCAGTTTAAGTGAAAAACTGTTTTTT. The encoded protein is CASSLSEKLFF.